This TCR beta chain was identified during a study of post-analysis software for immune sequencing data (dated by TCRdb to the mid-2010s). For context, the study as a whole: The recorded disease courses included relapsing-remitting, secondary progressive and progressive-relapsing multiple sclerosis, and some patients had no subtype annotation. A subset of samples was prepared in parallel using single-end sample barcoding, then pooled and co-amplified after Illumina adapter ligation. The patient repertoires were compared against fewer than twelve previously published healthy control repertoires obtained from donors aged roughly 6 to 25 years.

Overall study outcomes, separate from this receptor: When samples were clustered directly using the F measure, samples prepared in the same batch co-clustered strongly, which prompted a batch-effect correction. The control group was slightly older than the multiple sclerosis patient group. Normalized Chao1 diversity was significantly lower in multiple sclerosis patients than controls, suggesting substantial peripheral T-cell clonal expansion. Significantly higher frequencies in patients than in controls were found for roughly five TRBV segments, including TRBV5-6, TRBV5-1 and TRBV20-1.

The method was PCR. The sample was run on an Illumina HiSeq 2500. Unique molecular identifiers were incorporated into TCR beta cDNA libraries to reduce PCR and sequencing biases. Per 1 to 10 million input T cells, approximately 500,000 cDNA molecules were obtained, such that each molecule approximated one T cell. The patient libraries were prepared and sequenced with the same protocol used for the earlier healthy control dataset. Within a given batch, samples were prepared together, multiplexed and sequenced on the same HiSeq lane. As for the original processing: MIGEC was used to process the raw barcoded reads, and molecular identifier groups with only a single read were discarded before consensus assembly and CDR3 extraction. Clonotype tables were post-analysed with VDJtools, normalizing diversity by down-sampling all datasets to the smallest sample size. Repertoire overlap clustering matched CDR3 amino acid but not nucleotide sequences to correct batch-related cross-sample contamination. Through fastp at Q25 and MiXCR, TCRdb rebuilt clones from the public reads, retaining in-frame beta chains. When rows share a CDR3 protein, they turn into one entry using the most common DNA and genes. The V and J calls here are based on TCRdb, not the publication. Present in this sample are hundreds of thousands of distinct CDR3 sequences, 59% of which were seen just once. The ten largest clones capture about 11% of the sample.

To demonstrate the VDJtools post-analysis software, TCR beta repertoires were profiled from the peripheral blood of about a dozen young patients with multiple sclerosis. Multiple sclerosis patients were children and adolescents aged about 6 to 15 years. Only one count was recorded for this clonotype. Its antigen is not yet known. It has no much larger one-base neighbor in the sample; base qualities were not kept. The CDR3 runs 16 amino acids, cysteine and phenylalanine included. This entry keeps only the CDR3 DNA: 48 bases, framed from base 1. The germline V gene provides CDR1 SGHNT and CDR2 YENEEA. Germline trimming: 6 bases from V, 7 bases from J; junction bases outside gene matches: 9.

In this chain, TRBV11-3 is recombined with TRBJ2-1; 13 middle bases align to TRBD2. This receptor was identified in a girl aged 2-10 years with multiple sclerosis. Input material: blood. For the CDR3, the sequence is CASRTTSGGAWNEQFF. The DNA sequence follows: TGTGCCAGCAGGACCACTAGCGGGGGGGCCTGGAATGAGCAGTTCTTC.